This paragraph covers one T cell receptor beta chain sequence. The protocol was immunoSEQ multiplex PCR, while the TCRdb copy is restricted to in-frame clones and leaves out a portion. The sample records a few hundred thousand clones, 92% being singletons. The CDR3 extends over 18 amino acids. CDR1 is SGHTA, CDR2 FQGTGA, per germline. V lost 1 base and J lost 7; bases outside the gene matches: 13. This specimen belongs to a study of blood T cell repertoires in COVID-19. Participants, 18 to 89 years old, spanned 25 or so US areas. This chain links TRBV7-3 with TRBJ2-2; the match to TRBD2 covers 9 bases. This sequence was found in a woman aged 30 to 39 who had recovered from COVID-19. The sample was PBMCs or T cells enriched from blood (not recorded which). The CDR3 sequence is CASSLIGLSGSSVGELFF. For the CDR3, the DNA is TGTGCCAGCAGCTTAATAGGGCTTAGCGGGAGTTCGGTCGGGGAGCTGTTTTTT.